A selection of T cell receptor beta chains follows, all from one sample in a study of siplizumab effects on memory and regulatory T cells. Some clones are missing from TCRdb's copy, which holds only in-frame ones; the method was immunoSEQ multiplex PCR. The sample records about 100,000 clones, about 95% being singletons. Material for sequencing was Tregs sorted from blood. The source is a human donor in good health. CDR3s include the opening cysteine and the closing phenylalanine or tryptophan. D genes are given only for firm matches. Only part of the rows carry a size: once, few, many, or a class if the clone is expanded.

j_gene: TRBJ1-1; v_gene: TRBV10-3; d_gene: TRBD1; abundance: .; CDR3aa: CAIRLQGSTEAFF; CDR3nt: TGTGCCATCAGGCTACAGGGGAGCACTGAAGCTTTCTTT
j_gene: TRBJ1-5; v_gene: TRBV30; d_gene: .; abundance: .; CDR3aa: CAWSSKVGILSNQPQHF; CDR3nt: TGTGCCTGGAGTTCCAAGGTGGGCATCCTAAGCAATCAGCCCCAGCATTTT
j_gene: TRBJ1-2; v_gene: TRBV28; d_gene: TRBD1; abundance: .; CDR3aa: CASSLDRVNYGYTF; CDR3nt: TGTGCCAGCAGTTTAGACAGGGTTAACTATGGCTACACCTTC
j_gene: TRBJ2-7; v_gene: TRBV5-4; d_gene: .; abundance: few; CDR3aa: CASLVKGRIDYEQYF; CDR3nt: TGTGCCAGCTTGGTAAAAGGCAGGATAGACTACGAGCAGTACTTC
j_gene: TRBJ2-3; v_gene: TRBV11-2; d_gene: TRBD2; abundance: .; CDR3aa: CASSQRLAGRLDTQYF; CDR3nt: TGTGCCAGCAGCCAGAGACTAGCGGGACGTTTAGATACGCAGTATTTT
j_gene: TRBJ2-3; v_gene: TRBV7-3; d_gene: TRBD2; abundance: .; CDR3aa: CASSSGLATDTQYF; CDR3nt: TGTGCCAGCAGCTCGGGACTAGCAACAGATACGCAGTATTTT
j_gene: TRBJ2-1; v_gene: TRBV28; d_gene: .; abundance: .; CDR3aa: CASSPHPGKYSYNEQFF; CDR3nt: TGTGCCAGCAGTCCCCATCCCGGCAAATACTCCTACAATGAGCAGTTCTTC
j_gene: TRBJ2-7; v_gene: TRBV9; d_gene: .; abundance: once; CDR3aa: CASSPRGHSSYEQYF; CDR3nt: TGTGCCAGCAGCCCTCGGGGACACAGCTCCTACGAGCAGTACTTC
j_gene: TRBJ2-7; v_gene: TRBV6-6; d_gene: .; abundance: .; CDR3aa: CASSYMGGRKFHEQYF; CDR3nt: TGTGCCAGCAGTTACATGGGGGGGCGCAAGTTCCACGAGCAGTACTTC
j_gene: TRBJ2-5; v_gene: TRBV5-1; d_gene: TRBD2; abundance: .; CDR3aa: CASSLLRGVQETQYF; CDR3nt: TGCGCCAGCAGCTTGCTTCGGGGGGTGCAAGAGACCCAGTACTTC